The 32 T cell receptor beta chains below were found in one sample sequenced in a study of blood T cell repertoires in COVID-19 (dated by TCRdb to about 2020). The protocol used for the library was the immunoSEQ multiplex PCR assay. Drawn from immuneACCESS, this table holds only the in-frame rearrangements with V and J called that TCRdb kept. Clones are partly lost; checked studies trace under half to an unresolved V gene and leave the rest unexplained. The sample table lists about 200,000 clones, more than 75% of them with a count of one. In total, the top ten clones hold 5.5% to 7% of the sample. Source material: peripheral blood. The receptors were sampled from a man older than 75 with acute or convalescent COVID-19.

The chain links TRBV6-5 to TRBJ2-5; D is uncertain. CDR3 size: 14 residues. Trimming took off 6 bases at V and 0 bases at J, with 11 bases between the two ends. The germline gives CDR1 MNHEY, CDR2 SVGAGI. As DNA, the CDR3 is TGTGCCAGCAGAACTACGTGGGACCAAGAGACCCAGTACTTC. It encodes CASRTTWDQETQYF.

This clone has a single count. The CDR3 DNA follows: TGTGCCATCAGTGGACAGGGATTAACGCAGTATTTT. This translates into CAISGQGLTQYF. The chain is built from TRBV10-3 and TRBJ2-3, with TRBD1 identical over 7 bases. The CDR3 runs 12 residues. V dropped 4 bases and J dropped 9; count of bases not matched to a gene: 4. In germline, CDR1 is ENHRY, CDR2 SYGVKD.

This clone was observed a single time. The genes are TRBV21-1 and TRBJ1-1. TRBV21-1 is a pseudogene. This CDR3 has 19 residues. The CDR3 region has the DNA TGTGCCAGCAGCAACCCTTATCTCCTGCCTGGTCGGGGGGTTTCTGAAGCTTTCTTT. This encodes CASSNPYLLPGRGVSEAFF.

The V call is TRBV19, the J call TRBJ2-1, with D hard to call. Germline values: CDR1 LNHDA, CDR2 SQIVND (reference sequence). V lost 7 bases to trimming and J lost 7 bases, with 20 bases between them. This CDR3 region has 15 residues. The CDR3 DNA reads TGTGCCAGTATAGGTGCAATAGCTGGAGATAATGAGCAGTTCTTC. Residues: CASIGAIAGDNEQFF.

V usage is TRBV12-3 or TRBV12-4 and J usage is TRBJ2-5, with a weak D call TRBD2 (5 bases). The CDR3 is 12 residues long. Trimming left V 6 bases short and J 5 bases short, with 10 bases between. The CDR3 loop is CASRPGSETQYF. The CDR3 bases are TGTGCCAGCAGGCCGGGGTCCGAGACCCAGTACTTC.

The CDR3, as DNA: TGTGCCAGCAACCAGAGGGGGGGAAACTATGGCTACACCTTC. Translated: CASNQRGGNYGYTF. J is TRBJ1-2 and V is TRBV3-1 (or the pseudogene TRBV3-2); D possibly corresponds to TRBD1 (6 bases). V lost 7 bases and J 2 bases, leaving 14 bases between the germline ends. Germline V gives CDR1 LGHDT, CDR2 YNNKEL (reference sequence). The CDR3 runs 14 residues.

This sequence joins TRBV6-5 and TRBJ1-1; 8 bases are shared with TRBD1. This CDR3 comprises 15 residues. Trimming cost V 5 bases and J 8 bases; bases outside gene matches: 13. Per the germline V gene, CDR1 is MNHEY and CDR2 is SVGAGI. The CDR3 is CASSRLVQGVTEAFF. The CDR3 DNA reads as TGTGCCAGCAGTCGACTAGTACAGGGGGTTACCGAAGCTTTCTTT.

The V call is TRBV7-9, the J call TRBJ2-7; TRBD1 is a possible D gene (6 bases). Trimming shortened V by 1 base and J by 5 bases, and 12 bases separated the two germline ends. CDR1 is SEHNR, CDR2 FQNEAQ, per germline (reference sequence). CDR3 size: 14 residues. CDR3 in DNA: TGTGCCAGCAGCTTAGTGGCAGGGGCTAACGAGCAGTACTTC. Its translation is CASSLVAGANEQYF.

The V call is TRBV30, the J call TRBJ2-1, with D maybe TRBD2 (6 bases). The CDR3 consists of 14 residues. V lost 3 bases and J 3 bases, leaving 12 bases between the germline ends. Germline V gene data show CDR1 as GTSNPN and CDR2 as SVGIG (reference sequence). The CDR3 DNA reads as TGTGCCTGGAGGTCCAGCGGGTTCTACAATGAGCAGTTCTTC. It specifies CAWRSSGFYNEQFF. Combining the CDR3 with reference TRBV30 and TRBJ2-1 gives the whole variable domain SQTIHQWPATLVQPVGSPLSLECTVEGTSNPNLYWYRQAAGRGLQLLFYSVGIGQISSEVPQNLSASRPQDRQFILSSKKLLLSDSGFYLCAWRSSGFYNEQFFGPGTRLTVL.

The chain employs TRBV7-6 and TRBJ1-1, with a possible D match to TRBD1 (5 bases). CDR1 and CDR2 (germline): SGHVS, FNYEAQ. The CDR3 extends over 14 amino acids. The germline V and J ends were trimmed by 5 bases and 0 bases, with 10 bases remaining between them. The CDR3 spells CASSEDTLNTEAFF. The CDR3 nucleotides are TGTGCCAGCAGCGAGGACACATTGAACACTGAAGCTTTCTTT.

This clone showed up just a few times. The chain employs TRBV6-4 and TRBJ2-5, with 7 nucleotides matching TRBD2. This CDR3 is built from 13 residues. The germline V gene has CDR1 MRHNA and CDR2 SNTAGT. Germline trimming cut 10 bases from V and 2 bases from J; bases unmatched to any gene: 7. The DNA for the CDR3 is TGTGCCAACCGGCTAGCGGATCAAGAGACCCAGTACTTC. Its translation is CANRLADQETQYF.

This clone was seen a single time. The chain recombines TRBV4-1 with TRBJ1-3, with 10 bases matching TRBD1. J was trimmed by 3 bases and V by 1 base; bases with no gene match: 9. Germline loops: CDR1 MGHRA, CDR2 YSYEKL. CDR3 length: 18 residues. CDR3 DNA sequence: TGCGCCAGCAGCCAAGTCCGTCCCGGGACAGGGGATGGAAACACCATATATTTT. Protein sequence: CASSQVRPGTGDGNTIYF.

This clone showed up just a few times. The J gene is TRBJ2-5, the V gene TRBV4-1; 7 nucleotides line up with TRBD2. This CDR3 spans 16 amino acids. J lost 1 base, V lost 2 bases, and 7 bases had no gene match. Germline V lookup: CDR1 MGHRA, CDR2 YSYEKL. The chain's CDR3 is CASSQLSGVSQETQYF. Here the CDR3 DNA reads TGCGCCAGCAGCCAACTCAGCGGGGTTAGCCAAGAGACCCAGTACTTC.

J is TRBJ2-7 and V is TRBV6-5, with D possibly TRBD1 on 6 matching bases. Deletions cut 6 bases from V and 6 bases from J, with 12 bases between. Germline V CDR1 and CDR2: MNHEY, SVGAGI. The CDR3 runs 12 residues. In DNA form, the CDR3 reads TGTGCCAGCAGATCCCCCAGGGGCGAGCAGTACGTC. This gives the protein CASRSPRGEQYV.

The chain uses TRBV7-9 and TRBJ1-3; 9 bases agree with TRBD1. The ends lost 1 base at V and 0 bases at J; junction bases unmatched: 4. Germline V gene sequence: CDR1 SEHNR, CDR2 FQNEAQ (reference sequence). CDR3 length: 17 amino acids. CDR3 bases: TGTGCCAGCAGCTTAGAGGGGACAGGGAACTCTGGAAACACCATATATTTT. Amino acids: CASSLEGTGNSGNTIYF.

The chain links TRBV7-8 to TRBJ2-7, with TRBD2 matching 8 bases. With V trimmed by 1 base and J by 7 bases, 9 bases remained unmatched. The CDR3 is made up of 15 amino acids. Per the germline V gene, CDR1 is SGHVS and CDR2 is FQNEAQ. CDR3 in DNA: TGTGCCAGCAGCTTAGAGCCGGGAGGGTCACGGGAGCAGTACTTC. It is translated as CASSLEPGGSREQYF.

The chain has TRBV29-1 and TRBJ2-5; D is undetermined. Germline V gives CDR1 SQVTM, CDR2 ANQGSEA. Trimming shortened V by 3 bases and J by 1 base, and 9 bases separated the two germline ends. This CDR3 region has 13 residues. The CDR3 DNA reads TGCAGCGTTGAGAGAACCGTCCAAGAGACCCAGTACTTC. Amino acid sequence: CSVERTVQETQYF.

The chain links TRBV15 to TRBJ1-4; the match to TRBD1 covers 12 bases. The junction had 3 bases not matched to a gene; V was cut back by 1 base and J by 3 bases. The germline gives CDR1 LNHNV, CDR2 YYDKDF (reference sequence). The CDR3 runs to 17 residues. CDR3 residues: CATSRGDRGLANEKLFF. The CDR3, as DNA: TGTGCCACCAGCAGAGGGGACAGGGGGCTTGCTAATGAAAAACTGTTTTTT. The variable domain in full, with the rest retrieved from reference TRBV15 and TRBJ1-4, is DAMVIQNPRYQVTQFGKPVTLSCSQTLNHNVMYWYQQKSSQAPKLLFHYYDKDFNNEADTPDNFQSRRPNTSFCFLDIRSPGLGDTAMYLCATSRGDRGLANEKLFFGSGTQLSVL.

The chain combines TRBV29-1 with TRBJ1-2; D perhaps matches TRBD1 (6 bases). Germline CDR1 reads SQVTM; CDR2 reads ANQGSEA. The CDR3 spans 13 residues. With 6 bases removed from V and 6 bases from J, the gap between germline ends came to 17 bases. CDR3 protein: CSVDYSGVDGYTF. The CDR3, as DNA: TGCAGCGTCGATTACTCAGGGGTGGATGGCTACACCTTC.

The chain recombines TRBV9 with TRBJ1-3; D may be TRBD1 (6 bases). V was shortened by 2 bases and J by 0 bases, with 15 bases between the two germline ends. Looked up from germline, CDR1 is SGDLS and CDR2 is YYNGEE. The CDR3 spans 17 residues. CDR3 sequence (DNA): TGTGCCAGCAGCGTCAGCACTACAGGGAGCTCTGGAAACACCATATATTTT. Amino acids: CASSVSTTGSSGNTIYF.

The chain uses TRBV19 and TRBJ1-1; TRBD1 matches at 9 bases. The CDR3 totals 13 residues. In germline, CDR1 is LNHDA, CDR2 SQIVND (reference sequence). Trimming removed 6 bases from V and 5 bases from J; junction bases left unmatched: 4. CDR3 DNA: TGTGCCAGTAGAGGGACAGGGATGACTGAAGCTTTCTTT. Translating gives CASRGTGMTEAFF.

CDR3 in amino acids: CASSSSSATYNEQFF. The CDR3 DNA is TGTGCCAGCAGCAGCTCTAGCGCCACCTACAATGAGCAGTTCTTC. V and J are TRBV7-2 and TRBJ2-1; perhaps TRBD2 as D (6 bases). Germline CDR1 reads SGHTA; CDR2 reads FQGNSA. V dropped 5 bases and J dropped 2 bases, with 13 bases sitting between them. This CDR3 contains 15 residues. Variable domain in full (rest from reference TRBV7-2 and TRBJ2-1): GAGVSQSPSNKVTEKGKDVELRCDPISGHTALYWYRQSLGQGLEFLIYFQGNSAPDKSGLPSDRFSAERTGGSVSTLTIQRTQQEDSAVYLCASSSSSATYNEQFFGPGTRLTVL.

V and J are TRBV21-1 and TRBJ2-4; the table's D gene call, TRBD2, was not cross checked with the DNA. TRBV21-1 is classified as a pseudogene. CDR3 size: 16 residues. As DNA, the CDR3 is TGTGCCAGCAGCAAATCTCCCAGCGAACCCAAAAACATTCAGTACTTC. Its translation is CASSKSPSEPKNIQYF.

This clone was detected once. The J gene is TRBJ2-3, the V gene TRBV27; TRBD2 agrees at 9 bases. V was pared by 2 bases and J by 6 bases, with 12 bases of the junction left unmatched. Germline CDR1 and CDR2: MNHEY and SMNVEV (reference sequence). This CDR3 spans 17 amino acids. This CDR3 is CASSLRAVAGAKDTQYF. As DNA, the CDR3 is TGTGCCAGCAGTTTAAGGGCTGTAGCGGGAGCTAAGGATACGCAGTATTTT.

The chain employs TRBV5-1 and TRBJ2-5; 8 positions match TRBD1. V dropped 1 base and J dropped 5; count of bases not matched to a gene: 7. CDR1 is SGHRS and CDR2 is YFSETQ in the germline V gene. This CDR3 comprises 15 residues. The chain's CDR3 is CASSLTGGLRETQYF. The CDR3 DNA follows: TGCGCCAGCAGCTTGACAGGGGGTCTTCGTGAGACCCAGTACTTC.

This clone was picked up a small number of times. The rearrangement links TRBV6-5 to TRBJ2-7, with 11 bases lining up with TRBD2. The germline CDR1 and CDR2 sequences are MNHEY and SVGAGI. This CDR3 is 15 amino acids long. V shed 2 bases, J shed 2 bases, and the junction held 2 bases outside the gene matches. CDR3 region: CASSYGTSGTYEQYF. CDR3 DNA: TGTGCCAGCAGTTACGGGACTAGCGGAACCTACGAGCAGTACTTC.

The J gene is TRBJ1-2, the V gene TRBV6-1, with a possible D match to TRBD1 (5 bases). Per germline, CDR1 MNHNS and CDR2 SASEGT. V lost 1 base and J 4 bases, leaving 10 bases between the germline ends. This CDR3 region has 14 residues. The CDR3 loop reads CASSEGGGGYGYTF. The CDR3, as DNA: TGTGCCAGCAGTGAAGGGGGCGGTGGCTATGGCTACACCTTC.

V and J are TRBV5-1 and TRBJ1-1; D remains ambiguous. The length of the CDR3 is 14 residues. The V gene lost 0 bases and the J gene lost 1 base, with 7 bases spanning the gap. Germline V gene data show CDR1 as SGHRS and CDR2 as YFSETQ. The CDR3 here is CASSLGTENTEAFF. The CDR3 DNA reads as TGCGCCAGCAGCTTGGGTACAGAGAACACTGAAGCTTTCTTT.

This clone came up a few times. V is TRBV5-4 and J is TRBJ2-1; 8 bases are a match to TRBD2. The CDR3 is made up of 16 amino acids. Unmatched junction bases numbered 7, after V lost 1 base and J lost 4 bases. In germline, CDR1 is SGHNT, CDR2 YYREEE (reference sequence). CDR3 sequence reads: CASSLRTSYGYNEQFF. The CDR3 DNA is TGTGCCAGCAGCTTGAGGACTAGCTATGGGTACAATGAGCAGTTCTTC.

This clone was observed a few times. The chain employs TRBV28 and TRBJ1-4; D is perhaps TRBD1 (5 bases). Germline V gene lookup returns CDR1 MDHEN and CDR2 SYDVKM. Trimming left V 4 bases short and J 4 bases short, with 13 bases between. This CDR3 contains 15 residues. CDR3 in amino acids: CASSSAGSDNEKLFF. The DNA of the CDR3 is TGTGCCAGCAGTTCCGCAGGGTCTGATAATGAAAAACTGTTTTTT.

This clone was observed a single time. The chain is built from TRBV7-3 and TRBJ2-1; 10 nucleotides match TRBD2. Germline CDR1 and CDR2: SGHTA and FQGTGA. With 2 bases clipped from V and 8 bases from J, the junction kept 6 bases outside the gene matches. The CDR3 consists of 15 residues. The CDR3 DNA follows: TGTGCCAGCAGCTTAGAGGGTCTAGCGGGAGATGAGCAGTTCTTC. This sequence encodes CASSLEGLAGDEQFF. The full variable domain, with the rest looked up from reference TRBV7-3 and TRBJ2-1, is GAGVSQTPSNKVTEKGKYVELRCDPISGHTALYWYRQSLGQGPEFLIYFQGTGAADDSGLPNDRFFAVRPEGSVSTLKIQRTERGDSAVYLCASSLEGLAGDEQFFGPGTRLTVL.

The rearrangement uses TRBV11-1 and TRBJ1-4; D is possibly TRBD1 (6 bases). The CDR3 totals 13 residues. Per germline, CDR1 SGHAT and CDR2 FQDESV (reference sequence). Trimming left V 4 bases short and J 7 bases short, with 10 bases between. For the CDR3, the DNA is TGTGCCAGCAGCTATGGACAGTCTGAAAAACTGTTTTTT. This sequence encodes CASSYGQSEKLFF.